This section outlines one TCR beta chain sequence together with its context. Germline V gene sequence: CDR1 SGHDN, CDR2 FVKESK. The V end lost 4 bases, the J end lost 0 bases, and 13 bases lay between the germline ends. This CDR3 has 16 amino acids. The record originates from a study of blood T cell repertoires in COVID-19. Study at large: Sources were T cells, B-cell-depleted T cells, or PBMCs; the material itself was cDNA or gDNA.

How the authors handled the data: Counts of nucleated cells, estimated from reference gene primer amplification, were obtained. Here immunoSEQ multiplex PCR was the method, and the copy in TCRdb shows in-frame clones only, minus some. The V and J calls and the clone size are those of that table, but D and trimming were determined from the DNA. The repertoire includes 160,000 or so clones, more than 75% of them detected once, and about 1% sits in the top ten. The rearrangement links TRBV14 to TRBJ2-4; possibly TRBD1 for D (6 bases). The sample consisted of peripheral blood. This receptor was taken from a middle-aged man with acute or convalescent COVID-19. This CDR3 is CASSPTTGLAKNIQYF. CDR3 sequence (DNA): TGTGCCAGCAGCCCGACTACAGGGTTAGCCAAAAACATTCAGTACTTC.